This T cell receptor beta chain was captured in a study of identical twins. Study-wide results and limits: Models predicted too little out-of-frame TCR alpha sharing in monozygotic twins. Sequences that were out-of-frame, alpha and twin-shared displayed an excess of low generation probability.

A single record per CDR3 protein comes from TCRdb applying MiXCR to the 5' RACE reads. In the table there are more than 1.5 million distinct CDR3 sequences, around 33% of which are singletons. Remarks on this clonotype: Its antigen is as yet unknown.

The CDR3 is 15 residues long. Trimming removed 0 bases from V and 8 bases from J, with 15 bases in between. The germline V gene encodes CDR1 SGHRS and CDR2 YFSETQ. The donors were all healthy and Caucasian. Input material: cord blood. This TCR came from a newborn girl in good health. V usage is TRBV5-1 and J usage is TRBJ2-1; no reliable D call. As DNA, the CDR3 is TGCGCCAGCAGCTTGGAGCTAGTAGGGTTCGATGAGCAGTTCTTC. Its protein is CASSLELVGFDEQFF. Together with reference TRBV5-1 and TRBJ2-1, the CDR3 gives the full variable domain: KAGVTQTPRYLIKTRGQQVTLSCSPISGHRSVSWYQQTPGQGLQFLFEYFSETQRNKGNFPGRFSGRQFSNSRSEMNVSTLELGDSALYLCASSLELVGFDEQFFGPGTRLTVL.